These 20 T cell receptor beta chains were sequenced from one sample in a study of T cells in women clearing cervical HPV infection. Data came from immunoSEQ multiplex PCR; TCRdb stores just in-frame clones and leaves some out. The sample table includes over 15,000 clones. The sequenced material came from blood buffy coat. The receptors were sampled from a woman aged 18 to 75 with a cervical HPV16 infection that either progressed to CIN3+ or cleared (not recorded which).

Concerning this clone: The CDR3 end is not reached by the read, which stops 3 residues before it; the germline J gene fills it in. The rearrangement links TRBV4-1 to TRBJ2-5, with D perhaps TRBD1 (6 bases). The CDR3 contains 14 residues. Trimming removed 0 bases at V and 3 bases at J, with 8 bases between. Germline V lookup: CDR1 MGHRA, CDR2 YSYEKL. The CDR3 bases that were read are TGCGCCAGCAGCCAAGATACAGGGAAAGAGACC. Amino acid sequence: CASSQDTGKET. The whole CDR3 protein is CASSQDTGKETQYF.

This clone is classed as medium-sized by frequency. Sequencing ends 3 residues short of the CDR3 end; the germline J gene provides the rest. This rearrangement joins TRBV29-1 to TRBJ2-3, with D tentatively TRBD1 or TRBD2 (5 bases each). The CDR3 runs 13 residues. Germline CDR1 SQVTM, CDR2 ANQGSEA. Trimming cost V 5 bases and J 1 base, with 10 bases left between them. Incomplete CDR3 DNA: TGCAGCGTTAGTCAGGGAGGCACAGATACG. It translates to CSVSQGGTDT. The CDR3 in full is CSVSQGGTDTQYF.

As regards this clone: Read coverage stops 3 residues before the CDR3 terminus; the germline J gene supplies the remainder. The J gene is TRBJ1-1, the V gene TRBV7-6, with 7 bases matching TRBD1. This CDR3 is 14 amino acids long. Germline values: CDR1 SGHVS, CDR2 FNYEAQ. CDR3 protein: CASSLATGPYEAFF. Incomplete CDR3 DNA: TGTGCCAGCAGCTTAGCGACAGGGCCCTACGAG. Looking up the rest from reference TRBV7-6 and TRBJ1-1 gives the full variable domain: GAGVSQSPRYKVTKRGQDVALRCDPISGHVSLYWYRQALGQGPEFLTYFNYEAQQDKSGLPNDRFSAERPEGSISTLTIQRTEQRDSAMYRCASSLATGPYEAFFGQGTRLTVV.

With regard to this clone: The CDR3 extends 3 residues past the end of the read, so its final part is completed from the germline J gene. The V call is TRBV29-1, the J call TRBJ2-3; D possibly corresponds to TRBD2 (5 bases). V gave up 8 bases and J gave up 2 bases, with 14 bases separating them. The CDR3 totals 13 residues. CDR1 and CDR2 from the germline V gene are SQVTM and ANQGSEA. The chain's CDR3 is CSTRAAATDTQYF. The part of the CDR3 DNA that was read is TGCAGCACGCGGGCGGCCGCCACAGATACG.

Details on this clone: The CDR3 end lies 3 residues beyond the end of the read and is filled in from the germline J gene. This sequence joins TRBV20-1 and TRBJ2-7; D perhaps matches TRBD2 (7 bases). The germline V gene encodes CDR1 DFQATT and CDR2 SNEGSKA (reference sequence). Trimming removed 3 bases at V and 0 bases at J, with 15 bases between. The CDR3 extends over 15 amino acids. The sequenced CDR3 bases are TGCAGTGCTAGCCTACCTAGGGGGGGCTCCTACGAG. It encodes CSASLPRGGSYE. From start to end, the CDR3 is CSASLPRGGSYEQYF.

Turning to this clone: The CDR3 end lies 3 residues beyond the end of the read and is filled in from the germline J gene. The V call is TRBV27, the J call TRBJ1-4, with 11 bases matching TRBD1. In germline, CDR1 is MNHEY, CDR2 SMNVEV (reference sequence). The CDR3 has 17 residues. The V segment lost 0 bases and the J segment 3 bases; nucleotides outside the gene matches: 3. Incomplete CDR3 DNA: TGTGCCAGCAGTTTATCGGGACAGGGGGGCTCTAATGAAAAA. Translating it yields CASSLSGQGGSNEK. The whole CDR3 sequence is CASSLSGQGGSNEKLFF. Full variable domain (missing parts from reference TRBV27 and TRBJ1-4): EAQVTQNPRYLITVTGKKLTVTCSQNMNHEYMSWYRQDPGLGLRQIYYSMNVEVTDKGDVPEGYKVSRKEKRNFPLILESPSPNQTSLYFCASSLSGQGGSNEKLFFGSGTQLSVL.

For this clone: The CDR3 extends 3 residues past the end of the read, so its final part is completed from the germline J gene. The rearrangement joins TRBV7-3 to TRBJ2-3; possible D gene TRBD2, 5 bases. V lost 2 bases and J lost 4, with 10 bases in between. CDR1 is SGHTA and CDR2 is FQGTGA in the germline V gene. The CDR3 spans 14 residues. The CDR3 spells CASSLGSGSDTQYF. Partial CDR3 DNA: TGTGCCAGCAGCTTAGGTTCGGGGTCAGATACG.

Turning to this clone: The read gets to within 3 residues of the CDR3 end, and the germline J gene fills in the rest. This sequence joins TRBV7-9 and TRBJ1-5, with D tentatively TRBD1 (5 bases). V was cut by 7 bases and J by 5 bases, with 9 bases left in between. The CDR3 is 12 residues long. Germline values: CDR1 SEHNR, CDR2 FQNEAQ (reference sequence). The CDR3 sequence is CASNTGYQPQHF. Incomplete CDR3 DNA: TGTGCCAGCAACACAGGATATCAGCCC.

Details on this clone: The read gets to within 3 residues of the CDR3 end, and the germline J gene fills in the rest. The chain carries TRBV10-1 and TRBJ2-5, with 8 bases lining up with TRBD2. The CDR3 length is 13 residues. The germline V gene encodes CDR1 WNHNN and CDR2 SYGVQD (reference sequence). Trimming took 5 bases from V and 4 from J; bases not matched to a gene: 3. The CDR3 is CASSRTSLETQYF. The CDR3 bases that were read are TGCGCCAGCAGTCGGACTAGCCTAGAGACC.

Its frequency marks this clone as medium-sized (0.01 to 0.1%). The DNA ends 3 residues before the CDR3 does, and the rest of the CDR3 is filled in from the germline J gene. V gene TRBV2 combines with J gene TRBJ1-4; D unclear. The V end lost 7 bases, the J end lost 8 bases, and 5 bases lay between the germline ends. The germline gives CDR1 SNHLY, CDR2 FYNNEI. The CDR3 sequence is 10 residues long. The CDR3 sequence is CASMTEKLFF. CDR3 DNA, as far as it was read: TGTGCCAGCATGACAGAAAAA.

Remarks on this clone: The read halts 3 residues ahead of the CDR3 end, with the missing end drawn from the germline J gene. The rearrangement links TRBV5-1 to TRBJ1-1; D possibly corresponds to TRBD1 (5 bases). Germline assignment: CDR1 SGHRS and CDR2 YFSETQ. The CDR3 extends over 15 amino acids. Between the trimmed V and J ends, which lost 2 bases and 4 bases, there was a span of 15 bases. The CDR3 here is CASSFVPAGITEAFF. The sequenced part of the CDR3 DNA is TGCGCCAGCAGCTTTGTCCCGGCAGGGATCACTGAA.

Regarding this clone: The CDR3 is cut off 3 residues early in the read; its end comes from the germline J gene. The chain has TRBV5-4 and TRBJ1-1; a possible D gene is TRBD1 (6 bases). The CDR3 has 14 amino acids. Trimming cost V 0 bases and J 7 bases, with 13 bases left between them. CDR1 is SGHNT and CDR2 is YYREEE in the germline V gene (reference sequence). The CDR3 spells CASSLARGMDEAFF. The part of the CDR3 DNA that was read is TGTGCCAGCAGCTTGGCAAGGGGGATGGATGAA.

As for this clone: The CDR3 goes on 3 residues after the read ends, and that part is filled in from the germline J gene. The chain recombines TRBV20-1 with TRBJ2-5; TRBD2 matches at 7 bases. This CDR3 has 14 amino acids. Trimming cost V 5 bases and J 2 bases; bases outside gene matches: 8. Germline V gene data show CDR1 as DFQATT and CDR2 as SNEGSKA (reference sequence). Partial CDR3 DNA: TGCAGTGCTGGGCAGCGGGGAGTTCAAGAGACC. Residues: CSAGQRGVQET. The complete CDR3 sequence is CSAGQRGVQETQYF.

With regard to this clone: The read halts 3 residues ahead of the CDR3 end, with the missing end drawn from the germline J gene. This rearrangement joins TRBV20-1 to TRBJ2-7; 9 positions match TRBD1. Germline CDR1 and CDR2: DFQATT and SNEGSKA (reference sequence). The CDR3 spans 16 residues. V shed 5 bases, J shed 1 base, and the junction held 12 bases outside the gene matches. The covered CDR3 bases are TGCAGTGCTCGACGGGACAGGGTCGACTTTTCCTACGAG. This sequence encodes CSARRDRVDFSYE. The whole CDR3 region reads CSARRDRVDFSYEQYF.

This CDR3 reads CASSSGTGMADTQYF. CDR3 bases read: TGTGCCAGCAGCTCCGGGACAGGGATGGCAGATACG. The V call is TRBV13, the J call TRBJ2-3, with 9 bases matching TRBD1. The DNA ends 3 residues before the CDR3 does, and the rest of the CDR3 is filled in from the germline J gene. This CDR3 is 15 amino acids long. V was pared by 4 bases and J by 4 bases, with 6 bases of the junction left unmatched. Germline lookup yields CDR1 PRHDT and CDR2 FYEKMQ (reference sequence).

This clone is identified as medium-sized (0.01 to 0.1%) from frequency. From the germline J gene comes the end of the CDR3, since the read stops 3 residues before it. This chain links TRBV28 with TRBJ1-2, with TRBD1 as a possible D gene (6 bases). The CDR3 extends over 16 amino acids. Germline CDR1 reads MDHEN; CDR2 reads SYDVKM. Trimming cost V 7 bases and J 4 bases, with 22 bases left between them. CDR3 sequence reads: CASKPGARLLSYGYTF. CDR3 DNA (partial): TGTGCCAGCAAACCAGGGGCCAGGCTATTATCCTATGGC.

With regard to this clone: The CDR3 goes on 3 residues after the read ends, and that part is filled in from the germline J gene. This chain connects TRBV19 to TRBJ1-2; D unclear. Germline CDR1 reads LNHDA; CDR2 reads SQIVND (reference sequence). With 7 bases removed from V and 5 bases from J, the gap between germline ends came to 11 bases. The CDR3 spans 12 residues. The CDR3 bases that were read are TGTGCCAGTAATAGCCTAGGTTATGGC. This codes for CASNSLGYG. The full-length CDR3 reads as CASNSLGYGYTF.

Concerning this clone itself: The CDR3 end is not reached by the read, which stops 3 residues before it; the germline J gene fills it in. The chain has TRBV7-9 and TRBJ2-4, with D possibly TRBD2 on 6 matching bases. Germline assignment: CDR1 SEHNR and CDR2 FQNEAQ (reference sequence). The CDR3 totals 14 residues. The CDR3 reads CASSLGGSGYDQYF. The covered CDR3 bases are TGTGCCAGCAGCCTCGGGGGTTCCGGGTACGAT.

With respect to this clone: The read stops 3 residues short of the end of the CDR3; the missing end is completed from the germline J gene. V and J are TRBV6-2 or TRBV6-3 and TRBJ2-7; 8 bases map to TRBD2. In germline, CDR1 is MNHEY, CDR2 SVGEGT. After removal of 5 bases from V and 3 bases from J, the junction contained 6 bases not matched to a gene. The CDR3 covers 14 residues. CDR3 loop: CASSQSGSSYEQYF. CDR3 DNA, as far as it was read: TGTGCCAGCAGTCAGAGCGGGAGTAGCTACGAG.

The CDR3 reads CASSRVLESNQPQHF. CDR3 bases read: TGTGCCAGCAGTCGGGTCCTGGAATCCAACCAGCCC. This sequence joins TRBV2 and TRBJ1-5; D is unresolved. The missing CDR3 end, 3 residues past where the read stops, is filled in from the germline J gene. Germline-derived CDR1 and CDR2 are SNHLY and FYNNEI. The CDR3 sequence is 15 residues long. Trimming left V 5 bases short and J 7 bases short, with 18 bases between.